A selection of T cell receptor beta chains follows, all from one sample in a study of T cell changes during pregnancy in multiple sclerosis. Sequencing was performed with immunoSEQ multiplex PCR; in TCRdb, only in-frame clones are kept and a portion is missing. The sample consists of more than 45,000 clones, 93% of them appearing once. This material consisted of CD8+ T cells from peripheral blood mononuclear cells, taken in the second trimester of pregnancy. The receptor set was obtained from a female donor with multiple sclerosis, enrolled in a pregnancy study. Each CDR3 is given with its conserved first and last residue. Fields, in order: V gene, J gene, D gene, clone size, CDR3 protein, CDR3 DNA. D genes are given only for firm matches. Rows give clone size only sometimes, using once, few, many, or a class for an expanded clone.

>TRBV27|TRBJ2-7|NA|NA
CASSRGFKGSRGYEQYF
TGTGCCAGCAGCCGAGGGTTCAAGGGCTCTCGAGGCTACGAGCAGTACTTC
>TRBV7-9|TRBJ1-2|NA|once
CASSSSPGHINYGYTF
TGTGCCAGCAGCTCTTCCCCGGGACATATTAACTATGGCTACACCTTC
>TRBV6-4|TRBJ2-2|NA|NA
CASRGGSNTGELFF
TGTGCCAGCAGAGGCGGGTCGAACACCGGGGAGCTGTTTTTT
>TRBV5-8|TRBJ1-1|NA|NA
CASSSWVALGTEAFF
TGTGCCAGCAGTTCCTGGGTTGCTCTAGGCACTGAAGCTTTCTTT
>TRBV7-2|TRBJ2-2|TRBD2|NA
CASSQTSGGLELFF
TGTGCCAGCAGTCAAACTAGCGGGGGATTGGAGCTGTTTTTT
>TRBV6-1|TRBJ2-7|TRBD1|NA
CASSESGTGPYEQYF
TGTGCCAGCAGTGAATCCGGGACAGGGCCCTACGAGCAGTACTTC
>TRBV27|TRBJ2-7|TRBD2|NA
CASSLQLAVTYEQYF
TGTGCCAGCAGTTTACAACTAGCGGTAACCTACGAGCAGTACTTC
>TRBV10-1|TRBJ2-3|NA|NA
CASSESFRGSEPNTDTQYF
TGCGCCAGCAGTGAGTCTTTCCGGGGTTCGGAACCCAACACAGATACGCAGTATTTT
>TRBV27|TRBJ1-5|TRBD1|once
CASSIGQGAIQPQHF
TGTGCCAGCAGTATAGGACAGGGGGCTATTCAGCCCCAGCATTTT
>TRBV28|TRBJ2-1|NA|NA
CASGQGGDEQFF
TGTGCCAGCGGACAGGGAGGGGATGAGCAGTTCTTC
>TRBV27|TRBJ2-7|NA|NA
CASSYGFGSYEQYF
TGTGCCAGCAGTTACGGTTTCGGGTCCTACGAGCAGTACTTC
>TRBV29-1|TRBJ1-1|NA|NA
CSVDLGDGDTEAFF
TGCAGCGTCGACCTAGGGGATGGGGACACTGAAGCTTTCTTT
>TRBV7-2|TRBJ2-1|NA|NA
CASSFGGPSYNEQFF
TGTGCCAGCAGCTTCGGCGGTCCCTCCTACAATGAGCAGTTCTTC
>TRBV4-2|TRBJ2-1|TRBD1|NA
CASSQEGTGGDEQFF
TGTGCCAGCAGCCAAGAGGGGACAGGTGGGGATGAGCAGTTCTTC
>TRBV6-5|TRBJ2-5|TRBD2|once
CATLTSGGSQETQYF
TGTGCCACCCTGACTAGCGGGGGGTCTCAAGAGACCCAGTACTTC
>TRBV29-1|TRBJ2-1|NA|NA
CSVDSRRSYNEQFF
TGCAGCGTAGACAGTCGCCGCTCCTACAATGAGCAGTTCTTC
>TRBV6-5|TRBJ2-2|NA|NA
CASSYQDSTGELFF
TGTGCCAGCAGTTACCAAGATAGCACCGGGGAGCTGTTTTTT
>TRBV29-1|TRBJ2-1|NA|NA
CSVEGYEQFF
TGCAGCGTAGAGGGATATGAGCAGTTCTTC
>TRBV6-1|TRBJ2-5|NA|once
CASTPQGGGGETQYF
TGTGCCAGCACCCCACAGGGGGGGGGTGGTGAGACCCAGTACTTC
>TRBV5-4|TRBJ1-1|NA|NA
CASSPGAGMNTEAFF
TGTGCCAGCAGCCCCGGGGCGGGGATGAACACTGAAGCTTTCTTT
>TRBV5-4|TRBJ2-3|NA|NA
CASSGTLDTQYF
TGTGCCAGCAGCGGGACACTAGATACGCAGTATTTT
>TRBV7-9|TRBJ1-6|NA|NA
CASSADNSPLHF
TGTGCCAGCAGTGCAGATAATTCACCCCTCCACTTT
>TRBV10-2|TRBJ2-3|NA|NA
CASSGVAGSTDTQYF
TGCGCCAGCAGTGGGGTGGCGGGGAGCACAGATACGCAGTATTTT
>TRBV19|TRBJ1-4|NA|NA
CASSITRFIGATNEKLFF
TGTGCCAGTAGTATAACCAGATTCATCGGGGCAACTAATGAAAAACTGTTTTTT
>TRBV10-1|TRBJ1-1|NA|NA
CASSESGAGGGTEAFF
TGCGCCAGCAGTGAGTCCGGTGCGGGGGGAGGAACTGAAGCTTTCTTT
>TRBV7-9|TRBJ2-7|NA|NA
CASSPGHNYEQYF
TGTGCCAGCAGCCCCGGACACAACTACGAGCAGTACTTC
>TRBV5-1|TRBJ2-6|NA|NA
CASLRDMSSGANVLTF
TGCGCCAGCCTACGGGACATGAGCTCTGGGGCCAACGTCCTGACTTTC
>TRBV6-6|TRBJ1-1|NA|NA
CASSIFAGTEAFF
TGTGCCAGCAGTATTTTCGCGGGAACTGAAGCTTTCTTT
>TRBV7-9|TRBJ2-2|NA|NA
CASSWGIGLINTGELFF
TGTGCCAGCAGCTGGGGGATCGGACTAATAAACACCGGGGAGCTGTTTTTT
>TRBV6-1|TRBJ2-7|NA|NA
CASRQAYEQYF
TGTGCCAGCAGACAAGCCTACGAGCAGTACTTC
>TRBV9|TRBJ2-2|TRBD1|few
CASSARDRNTGELFF
TGTGCCAGCAGCGCCCGGGACAGAAACACCGGGGAGCTGTTTTTT
>TRBV25-1|TRBJ1-2|NA|NA
CASSEETWGRGYGYTF
TGTGCCAGCAGTGAAGAAACGTGGGGACGGGGGTATGGCTACACCTTC
>TRBV2|TRBJ2-1|TRBD1|NA
CASSELGTGDYNEQFF
TGTGCCAGCAGTGAATTGGGGACAGGGGACTACAATGAGCAGTTCTTC
>TRBV19|TRBJ1-2|TRBD1|NA
CASTGTGRGYTF
TGTGCCAGTACCGGGACAGGGAGAGGCTACACCTTC
>TRBV2|TRBJ2-7|TRBD1|NA
CASRWETGAYEQYF
TGTGCCAGCAGATGGGAGACAGGGGCCTACGAGCAGTACTTC
>TRBV4-3|TRBJ2-1|NA|NA
CASSQDGYTYNEQFF
TGCGCCAGCAGCCAAGACGGGTACACCTACAATGAGCAGTTCTTC
>TRBV19|TRBJ1-5|NA|NA
CASSIPPQPQHF
TGTGCCAGTAGTATCCCTCCTCAGCCCCAGCATTTT
>TRBV5-1|TRBJ2-1|NA|NA
CASSLGGLNEQFF
TGCGCCAGCAGCTTGGGGGGGCTCAATGAGCAGTTCTTC
>TRBV19|TRBJ2-1|TRBD2|NA
CASSPYLAGDDNEQFF
TGTGCCAGTAGTCCCTATCTAGCGGGAGATGACAATGAGCAGTTCTTC
>TRBV19|TRBJ2-3|NA|NA
CASSSVVNTDTQYF
TGTGCCAGTAGTTCGGTTGTTAACACAGATACGCAGTATTTT